Presented here are 29 T cell receptor beta chains from one specimen sequenced in a study of blood T cell repertoires in COVID-19. The data were produced by immunoSEQ multiplex PCR, yet TCRdb's version contains in-frame clones alone and is incomplete. The sample has about 190,000 clones, roughly 80% seen once. Sequenced input: peripheral blood. The receptor source for this set is a woman aged 45-60 years with acute or convalescent COVID-19.

The chain is built from TRBV11-2 and TRBJ2-7, with TRBD1 matching 7 bases. Trimming cost V 4 bases and J 0 bases; bases outside gene matches: 6. Germline-derived CDR1 and CDR2 are SGHAT and FQNNGV. The CDR3 loop spans 15 amino acids. CDR3 sequence (DNA): TGTGCCAGCAGCTCAGGGGGTAGAAGCTCCTACGAGCAGTACTTC. It translates to CASSSGGRSSYEQYF.

The chain uses TRBV7-2 and TRBJ1-3; a weak D match, TRBD1 (6 bases). Germline V gene sequence: CDR1 SGHTA, CDR2 FQGNSA. The V and J ends lost 5 bases and 4 bases respectively, with 18 bases between them. The CDR3 consists of 16 residues. The CDR3 here is CASSAPGATGGNTIYF. The CDR3 bases are TGTGCCAGCAGCGCCCCCGGCGCGACAGGAGGAAACACCATATATTTT. Supplemented by reference TRBV7-2 and TRBJ1-3, the full variable domain reads GAGVSQSPSNKVTEKGKDVELRCDPISGHTALYWYRQSLGQGLEFLIYFQGNSAPDKSGLPSDRFSAERTGGSVSTLTIQRTQQEDSAVYLCASSAPGATGGNTIYFGEGSWLTVV.

This rearrangement joins TRBV11-2 to TRBJ1-2, with 10 bases aligning to TRBD1. Germline-derived CDR1 and CDR2 are SGHAT and FQNNGV. Trimming cost V 5 bases and J 2 bases; bases outside gene matches: 5. The CDR3 spans 15 residues. CDR3: CASSPGTGENYGYTF. Here the CDR3 DNA reads TGTGCCAGCAGCCCAGGGACAGGGGAAAACTATGGCTACACCTTC.

The sample holds one count of this clone. The rearrangement links TRBV28 to TRBJ2-3, with no clear D. V was clipped by 7 bases and J by 6 bases, with 20 bases between them. Germline V gene sequence: CDR1 MDHEN, CDR2 SYDVKM. The CDR3 runs to 15 residues. Here the CDR3 DNA reads TGTGCCAGCAATTCCCACGGTGCACTCAGGGATACGCAGTATTTT. This gives the protein CASNSHGALRDTQYF.

This clone appeared a single time. The CDR3 reads CASSQDVRSDTQYF. DNA for the CDR3: TGTGCCAGCAGCCAAGATGTCAGATCGGATACGCAGTATTTT. The V gene is TRBV3-1 (or the pseudogene TRBV3-2), the J gene TRBJ2-3; no firm D call. The CDR3 runs 14 residues. V was pared by 0 bases and J by 6 bases, with 10 bases between. The germline V gene encodes CDR1 LGHDT and CDR2 YNNKEL (reference sequence).

V gene TRBV10-2 combines with J gene TRBJ2-1, with 9 nucleotides matching TRBD1. CDR3 length: 14 amino acids. Germline assignment: CDR1 WSHSY and CDR2 SAAADI. The ends lost 7 bases at V and 5 bases at J; junction bases unmatched: 6. CDR3: CASNKDRGHNEQFF. The CDR3 coding sequence is TGCGCCAGCAACAAGGACAGGGGCCACAATGAGCAGTTCTTC.

This clone was counted a single time. The chain joins TRBV10-3 to TRBJ2-3, with 8 bases identical to TRBD2. CDR1 and CDR2 (germline): ENHRY, SYGVKD. The J segment lost 2 bases and the V segment lost 8 bases, leaving 9 bases of the junction unmatched. The CDR3 sequence is 15 residues long. Here the CDR3 reads CAISAGGGSTDTQYF. The CDR3 coding sequence is TGTGCCATCTCTGCGGGCGGGGGGTCCACAGATACGCAGTATTTT.

V usage is TRBV28 and J usage is TRBJ1-2; TRBD1 might be the D (5 bases). Germline V gene sequence: CDR1 MDHEN, CDR2 SYDVKM. This CDR3 has 16 amino acids. V was shortened by 5 bases and J by 0 bases, with 16 bases between the two germline ends. In DNA, the CDR3 is TGTGCCAGCAGTGTAGGAGGGGCCCCAGCTAACTATGGCTACACCTTC. It encodes CASSVGGAPANYGYTF.

In its sample, this clone was seen once. The rearrangement uses TRBV28 and TRBJ2-7; D might be TRBD2 (5 bases). From germline, CDR1 is MDHEN and CDR2 SYDVKM. The CDR3 runs to 14 residues. Trimming shortened V by 4 bases and J by 1 base, and 11 bases separated the two germline ends. The CDR3: CASSSPSLSYEQYF. In DNA form, the CDR3 reads TGTGCCAGCAGTTCGCCTAGCTTGTCCTACGAGCAGTACTTC.

The genes are TRBV6-5 and TRBJ1-2, with 8 bases lining up with TRBD1. Germline V gene sequence: CDR1 MNHEY, CDR2 SVGAGI. V shed 7 bases and J 4 bases; nucleotides not matched to a gene: 8. This CDR3 region has 14 residues. CDR3: CASTRGTGLYGYTF. The CDR3, as DNA: TGTGCCAGCACTAGGGGGACAGGTCTCTATGGCTACACCTTC.

The chain links TRBV30 to TRBJ2-2; D remains unclear. Germline CDR1 GTSNPN, CDR2 SVGIG (reference sequence). The CDR3 is 13 amino acids. The V end lost 0 bases, the J end lost 4 bases, and 6 bases lay between the germline ends. The CDR3, as DNA: TGTGCCTGGAGTGTCCTGAGCACCGGGGAGCTGTTTTTT. Its protein product is CAWSVLSTGELFF.

The rearrangement uses TRBV24-1 and TRBJ2-6, with D possibly matching TRBD1 (5 bases). V lost 0 bases and J lost 1, with 15 bases in between. The CDR3 loop spans 19 amino acids. Germline V gene lookup returns CDR1 KGHDR and CDR2 SFDVKD. The CDR3 DNA sequence: TGTGCCACCAGTGATTTGGGTGGGGCAGCTGAATCTGGGGCCAACGTCCTGACTTTC. Amino acids: CATSDLGGAAESGANVLTF.

The rearrangement links TRBV28 to TRBJ1-3; D gene uncertain. This CDR3 is built from 16 residues. Germline assignment: CDR1 MDHEN and CDR2 SYDVKM. V lost 3 bases to trimming and J lost 0 bases, with 12 bases between them. The CDR3: CASSFFHLASGNTIYF. For the CDR3, the DNA is TGTGCCAGCAGTTTTTTTCATCTAGCCTCTGGAAACACCATATATTTT.

The genes are TRBV15 and TRBJ1-2; 8 bases align to TRBD1. V dropped 0 bases and J dropped 4; count of bases not matched to a gene: 4. The CDR3 is 15 residues long. Germline V CDR1 and CDR2: LNHNV, YYDKDF (reference sequence). The DNA of the CDR3 is TGTGCCACCAGCAGAGACACAGGGGGGAGCTATGGCTACACCTTC. This encodes CATSRDTGGSYGYTF.

The V gene is TRBV7-6, the J gene TRBJ2-1, with 12 nucleotides matching TRBD2. Germline CDR1 SGHVS, CDR2 FNYEAQ. V lost 0 bases and J lost 6; bases outside the gene matches: 3. The CDR3 totals 16 residues. The CDR3 sequence: CASSLAPTSGGNEQFF. The CDR3 DNA follows: TGTGCCAGCAGCTTAGCCCCGACTAGCGGGGGCAATGAGCAGTTCTTC.

The V gene is TRBV27, the J gene TRBJ1-1, with D possibly matching TRBD1 (6 bases). CDR1 and CDR2 (germline): MNHEY, SMNVEV (reference sequence). V shed 7 bases and J shed 0 bases, with 15 bases lying between them. The CDR3 has 15 residues. The CDR3 region has the DNA TGTGCCAGCATCCTCCGGGCAGGGGTGAACACTGAAGCTTTCTTT. This encodes CASILRAGVNTEAFF.

The chain carries TRBV19 and TRBJ1-1; a possible D gene is TRBD1 (5 bases). Trimming removed 4 bases at V and 0 bases at J, with 15 bases between. CDR3 length: 16 residues. Germline values: CDR1 LNHDA, CDR2 SQIVND (reference sequence). The CDR3 DNA is TGTGCCAGTAGTAGGGCAGGGCGAAGCTTGAACACTGAAGCTTTCTTT. Encoded protein: CASSRAGRSLNTEAFF.

The chain couples TRBV9 to TRBJ2-2; no reliable D call. The CDR3 loop spans 16 amino acids. V shed 6 bases and J shed 0 bases, with 15 bases lying between them. CDR1 is SGDLS and CDR2 is YYNGEE in the germline V gene. DNA of the CDR3: TGTGCCAGCACCCCAAGACTTCTCGCGAACACCGGGGAGCTGTTTTTT. Amino acids: CASTPRLLANTGELFF.

The chain uses TRBV9 and TRBJ1-1; a weak D match, TRBD1 (6 bases). The CDR3 has 13 residues. CDR1 and CDR2 from the germline V gene are SGDLS and YYNGEE. V gave up 3 bases and J gave up 1 base, with 7 bases separating them. CDR3 in DNA: TGTGCCAGCAGCGCGACAGGGAACACTGAAGCTTTCTTT. Translated, it gives CASSATGNTEAFF.

This chain joins TRBV28 and TRBJ2-7, with 8 bases fitting TRBD1. The ends lost 6 bases at V and 1 base at J; junction bases unmatched: 8. CDR3 size: 15 residues. The V gene's germline CDR1 is MDHEN and CDR2 SYDVKM. CDR3 DNA: TGTGCCAGCAGCCCGTCCGGGACAGGTTCCTACGAGCAGTACTTC. Amino acids: CASSPSGTGSYEQYF.

The V and J genes are TRBV7-2 and TRBJ1-2, with D maybe TRBD1 (6 bases). Germline values: CDR1 SGHTA, CDR2 FQGNSA. The length of the CDR3 is 16 residues. Trimming shortened V by 3 bases and J by 1 base, and 15 bases separated the two germline ends. CDR3 in DNA: TGTGCCAGCAGCTTGGCAGGGGTGGCGGGTAACTATGGCTACACCTTC. It specifies CASSLAGVAGNYGYTF. The full variable domain, in which reference TRBV7-2 and TRBJ1-2 provide the parts outside the CDR3, is GAGVSQSPSNKVTEKGKDVELRCDPISGHTALYWYRQSLGQGLEFLIYFQGNSAPDKSGLPSDRFSAERTGGSVSTLTIQRTQQEDSAVYLCASSLAGVAGNYGYTFGSGTRLTVV.

The V gene is TRBV7-2, the J gene TRBJ1-6; D uncertain. CDR1 is SGHTA, CDR2 FQGNSA, per germline. This CDR3 has 16 amino acids. Trimming removed 3 bases at V and 7 bases at J, with 16 bases between. CDR3 coding DNA: TGTGCCAGCAGCTTGCGCTCGAGAGAAAAGAATTCACCCCTCCACTTT. This gives the protein CASSLRSREKNSPLHF.

The gene calls are TRBV28 and TRBJ1-3; the match to TRBD1 covers 9 bases. The V segment lost 8 bases and the J segment 8 bases; nucleotides outside the gene matches: 13. Germline V gives CDR1 MDHEN, CDR2 SYDVKM. The CDR3 spans 15 residues. The CDR3 loop is CASRSWDRAQDTIYF. The CDR3 DNA sequence: TGTGCCAGCCGTTCCTGGGACAGGGCCCAGGACACCATATATTTT.

The chain carries TRBV10-1 and TRBJ2-2, with a tentative D call TRBD2 (5 bases). Trimming pared 6 bases from V and 5 bases from J, leaving 13 bases between. Germline V gene sequence: CDR1 WNHNN, CDR2 SYGVQD (reference sequence). CDR3 length equals 14 residues. The CDR3 coding sequence is TGCGCCAGCAGAATGGACTCCCGAACCGGGGAGCTGTTTTTT. Encoded protein: CASRMDSRTGELFF.

J is TRBJ1-4 and V is TRBV5-6; no definite D call. The CDR3 totals 14 residues. Germline CDR1 is SGHDT and CDR2 is YYEEEE. V lost 1 base to trimming and J lost 0 bases, with 4 bases between them. In DNA form, the CDR3 reads TGTGCCAGCAGCTTGACAACAACTAATGAAAAACTGTTTTTT. Residues: CASSLTTTNEKLFF.

The genes are TRBV28 and TRBJ1-2, with 7 bases aligning to TRBD1. V was pared by 5 bases and J by 5 bases, with 14 bases of the junction left unmatched. The CDR3 is 16 amino acids. Germline CDR1 is MDHEN and CDR2 is SYDVKM. Here the CDR3 reads CASSRRVRGRQYGYTF. Written as DNA, the CDR3 is TGTGCCAGCAGTCGGCGTGTGAGGGGGCGTCAGTATGGCTACACCTTC.

This clone was found once. This chain uses TRBV6-5 with TRBJ2-2; 11 positions agree with TRBD1. J gave up 7 bases and V 6 bases, and 7 bases lay outside the gene matches. Germline V CDR1 and CDR2: MNHEY, SVGAGI. The CDR3 is 15 amino acids. The CDR3 protein is CASRRTGGGIGELFF. The CDR3 bases are TGTGCCAGCAGGCGGACAGGGGGCGGGATCGGGGAGCTGTTTTTT.

CDR3 amino acids: CASSQRQGMRNEQFF. The CDR3 coding sequence is TGTGCCAGCAGCCAGAGACAGGGGATGCGGAATGAGCAGTTCTTC. This chain connects TRBV14 to TRBJ2-1; 8 nucleotides align to TRBD1. CDR1 is SGHDN and CDR2 is FVKESK in the germline V gene. The CDR3 covers 15 residues. V lost 3 bases and J lost 7; bases outside the gene matches: 8.

V and J are TRBV6-1 and TRBJ2-1; 12 bases are a match to TRBD2. The CDR3 length is 17 residues. Germline CDR1 is MNHNS and CDR2 is SASEGT. Trimming took 2 bases from V and 9 from J; bases not matched to a gene: 11. The DNA of the CDR3 is TGTGCCAGCAGTGAAAGAAGGCTAGCGGGAGGGCCGAGTGAGCAGTTCTTC. Protein product: CASSERRLAGGPSEQFF.